The 25 T cell receptor beta chains below come from one sample, sequenced in a study of cytomegalovirus exposure and HLA in healthy donors. Use of 60 Vbeta and 13 Jbeta primers characterized the PCR. TCRdb's table, derived via immunoSEQ multiplex PCR, lists solely in-frame clones and lacks some. Found here are 150,000 to 180,000 clones, over 65% of them singletons; the top ten hold roughly 2%. Specimen: PBMCs. The receptors were gathered from a man younger than 40 in good health and CMV-seronegative.

The chain carries TRBV18 and TRBJ2-5, with a tentative D call TRBD1 (5 bases). Trimming took 2 bases from V and 5 from J, leaving 9 bases between them. Per germline, CDR1 KGHSH and CDR2 LQKENI. The CDR3 length is 13 residues. As DNA, the CDR3 is TGTGCCAGCTCACCAGGGGCTGTGGAGACCCAGTACTTC. This gives the protein CASSPGAVETQYF.

V is TRBV28 and J is TRBJ1-2, with 12 bases lining up with TRBD1. Germline CDR1 reads MDHEN; CDR2 reads SYDVKM. This CDR3 is 15 amino acids long. Losses at the gene ends were 6 bases for V and 8 bases for J; bases not matched to a gene: 10. In nucleotides, the CDR3 is TGTGCCAGCAGCCATACGGGACAGGGGGCGCCGGGCTACACCTTC. Its protein product is CASSHTGQGAPGYTF.

The chain employs TRBV6-6 and TRBJ1-3; D remains ambiguous. The germline V gene encodes CDR1 MNHNY and CDR2 SVGAGI (reference sequence). The length of the CDR3 is 13 residues. The germline V and J ends were trimmed by 7 bases and 8 bases, with 15 bases remaining between them. The CDR3 is CASKRDIGHTIYF. DNA of the CDR3: TGTGCCAGCAAGAGGGATATTGGTCACACCATATATTTT.

J is TRBJ1-3 and V is TRBV18; D not resolved. CDR3 length: 15 amino acids. V was shortened by 3 bases and J by 1 base, with 10 bases between the two germline ends. Germline V gene sequence: CDR1 KGHSH, CDR2 LQKENI. CDR3 coding DNA: TGTGCCAGCTCACCCCCCTCCGGGTCTGGAAACACCATATATTTT. This sequence encodes CASSPPSGSGNTIYF.

The genes are TRBV9 and TRBJ2-7; D perhaps matches TRBD1 (6 bases). CDR1 SGDLS and CDR2 YYNGEE come from the germline V gene. Deletions cut 0 bases from V and 0 bases from J, with 7 bases between. The CDR3 is 14 amino acids. The CDR3 region has the DNA TGTGCCAGCAGCGTAGCAGGGGCCTCCTACGAGCAGTACTTC. The encoded protein is CASSVAGASYEQYF. The whole variable domain, remainder taken from reference TRBV9 and TRBJ2-7, is DSGVTQTPKHLITATGQRVTLRCSPRSGDLSVYWYQQSLDQGLQFLIQYYNGEERAKGNILERFSAQQFPDLHSELNLSSLELGDSALYFCASSVAGASYEQYFGPGTRLTVT.

The J gene is TRBJ2-5, the V gene TRBV6-5; D possibly corresponds to TRBD1 (5 bases). Between the trimmed V and J ends, which lost 7 bases and 0 bases, there was a span of 12 bases. This CDR3 is built from 14 residues. Looked up from germline, CDR1 is MNHEY and CDR2 is SVGAGI. CDR3 sequence reads: CASTTSGYQETQYF. DNA for the CDR3: TGTGCCAGCACCACTTCAGGGTACCAAGAGACCCAGTACTTC.

The V call is TRBV15, the J call TRBJ1-1, with D possibly TRBD1 on 5 matching bases. The CDR3 has 14 residues. Germline V gene data show CDR1 as LNHNV and CDR2 as YYDKDF (reference sequence). Trimming took 3 bases from V and 1 from J, leaving 9 bases between them. CDR3 sequence (DNA): TGTGCCACCAGCAGCAGCAGGGAGAACACTGAAGCTTTCTTT. Translated: CATSSSRENTEAFF.

V usage is TRBV28 and J usage is TRBJ1-3, with 7 bases lining up with TRBD1. Germline V gene lookup returns CDR1 MDHEN and CDR2 SYDVKM. The V and J ends lost 6 bases and 4 bases, in that order; junction bases with no gene match: 3. CDR3 size: 13 residues. The CDR3 reads CASSSGQGNTIYF. CDR3 nucleotide sequence: TGTGCCAGCAGCTCGGGACAGGGAAACACCATATATTTT.

Comments on this clone: The junction differs from germline at one of its ends, possibly a read error. The chain carries TRBV5-1 and TRBJ1-6; D is unclear. The germline CDR1 and CDR2 sequences are SGHRS and YFSETQ. This CDR3 spans 13 amino acids. Here the CDR3 reads CASSLVGVGPLHF. DNA of the CDR3: TGCGCCAGCAGTTTGGTCGGGGTAGGACCCCTCCACTTT.

The V and J genes are TRBV19 and TRBJ1-1, with 8 bases that match TRBD1. The V and J ends lost 5 bases and 5 bases, in that order; junction bases with no gene match: 7. Germline V lookup: CDR1 LNHDA, CDR2 SQIVND (reference sequence). There are 14 residues in the CDR3. The CDR3 DNA sequence: TGTGCCAGTAGTGTGACAGGGGTGGAAACTGAAGCTTTCTTT. This translates into CASSVTGVETEAFF.

The chain joins TRBV18 to TRBJ1-2, with a weak D call TRBD1 (6 bases). CDR1 is KGHSH and CDR2 is LQKENI in the germline V gene. This CDR3 contains 11 residues. V was trimmed by 4 bases and J by 6 bases, leaving 6 bases between them. In nucleotides, the CDR3 is TGTGCCAGCTCACAGGGGGATGGCTACACCTTC. Protein sequence: CASSQGDGYTF. Combining the CDR3 with reference TRBV18 and TRBJ1-2 gives the whole variable domain NAGVMQNPRHLVRRRGQEARLRCSPMKGHSHVYWYRQLPEEGLKFMVYLQKENIIDESGMPKERFSAEFPKEGPSILRIQQVVRGDSAAYFCASSQGDGYTFGSGTRLTVV.

The V and J genes are TRBV15 and TRBJ2-7; 7 nucleotides line up with TRBD1. Germline trimming cut 1 base from V and 1 base from J; bases unmatched to any gene: 4. CDR3 length: 15 residues. Per the germline V gene, CDR1 is LNHNV and CDR2 is YYDKDF (reference sequence). CDR3 residues: CATSRGGTASYEQYF. In DNA, the CDR3 is TGTGCCACCAGCAGAGGGGGGACAGCATCCTACGAGCAGTACTTC.

V is TRBV7-2 and J is TRBJ2-5; D is perhaps TRBD2 (6 bases). The CDR3 totals 16 residues. The ends were cut back, 1 base at V and 1 base at J, with 13 bases in the middle. Germline V gene sequence: CDR1 SGHTA, CDR2 FQGNSA. DNA of the CDR3: TGTGCCAGCAGCTTAGGGTTGCCAGCGGGCCAAGAGACCCAGTACTTC. Translation gives CASSLGLPAGQETQYF. Supplemented by reference TRBV7-2 and TRBJ2-5, the full variable domain reads GAGVSQSPSNKVTEKGKDVELRCDPISGHTALYWYRQSLGQGLEFLIYFQGNSAPDKSGLPSDRFSAERTGGSVSTLTIQRTQQEDSAVYLCASSLGLPAGQETQYFGPGTRLLVL.

The J gene is TRBJ2-3, the V gene TRBV19; 8 nucleotides match TRBD2. The CDR3 has 14 amino acids. Germline V CDR1 and CDR2: LNHDA, SQIVND (reference sequence). The CDR3 sequence is CAPGGGGFTDTQYF. As DNA, the CDR3 is TGTGCTCCCGGGGGCGGGGGGTTCACAGATACGCAGTATTTT. Supplemented by reference TRBV19 and TRBJ2-3, the full variable domain reads DGGITQSPKYLFRKEGQNVTLSCEQNLNHDAMYWYRQDPGQGLRLIYYSQIVNDFQKGDIAEGYSVSREKKESFPLTVTSAQKNPTAFYLCAPGGGGFTDTQYFGPGTRLTVL.

The rearrangement joins TRBV9 to TRBJ1-1; the D gene is possibly TRBD1 (6 bases). The V gene's germline CDR1 is SGDLS and CDR2 YYNGEE. V lost 0 bases, J lost 4 bases, and 13 bases lay in between. The CDR3 runs 15 residues. CDR3 bases: TGTGCCAGCAGCGTAGACCAGGGGTCGACCACTGAAGCTTTCTTT. Amino acid sequence: CASSVDQGSTTEAFF.

The chain recombines TRBV11-1 with TRBJ2-5; 12 bases agree with TRBD2. Germline assignment: CDR1 SGHAT and CDR2 FQDESV (reference sequence). The CDR3 has 16 residues. The V and J ends lost 7 bases and 0 bases, in that order; junction bases with no gene match: 6. The CDR3 DNA is TGTGCCAGCAACTTCGGGACTAGCGGGTACCAAGAGACCCAGTACTTC. This gives the protein CASNFGTSGYQETQYF.

The chain uses TRBV7-2 and TRBJ1-3, with D perhaps TRBD1 (5 bases). The germline V and J ends were trimmed by 5 bases and 4 bases, with 15 bases remaining between them. This CDR3 comprises 15 residues. Germline CDR1 SGHTA, CDR2 FQGNSA. CDR3 nucleotides: TGTGCCAGCAGCCCCGACAGAACGTACGGAAACACCATATATTTT. Amino acids: CASSPDRTYGNTIYF.

The V gene is TRBV29-1, the J gene TRBJ2-5; D gene uncertain. There are 12 residues in the CDR3. V shed 4 bases and J shed 3 bases, with 9 bases lying between them. Germline lookup yields CDR1 SQVTM and CDR2 ANQGSEA. CDR3 region: CSVVWAEETQYF. CDR3 DNA: TGCAGCGTTGTCTGGGCAGAAGAGACCCAGTACTTC.

This chain uses TRBV21-1 with TRBJ2-7; TRBD2, the D gene given by the table, was not confirmed from the DNA. TRBV21-1 is marked as a pseudogene. The length of the CDR3 is 18 residues. The CDR3 DNA follows: TGTGCCAGCAGCAAAGTAAGACTAGCGGGGGGAAATACCTACGAGCAGTACTTC. It is translated as CASSKVRLAGGNTYEQYF.

This clone was counted a few times. In nucleotides, the CDR3 is TGTGCCAGCAGCGATAGTACTAGGTACACAGATACGCAGTATTTT. It encodes CASSDSTRYTDTQYF. V is TRBV13 and J is TRBJ2-3; D might be TRBD2 (5 bases). This CDR3 is 15 amino acids long. Germline loops: CDR1 PRHDT, CDR2 FYEKMQ (reference sequence). V shed 5 bases and J shed 2 bases, with 14 bases lying between them.

The chain uses TRBV5-1 and TRBJ2-2, with TRBD1 as a possible D gene (6 bases). Looked up from germline, CDR1 is SGHRS and CDR2 is YFSETQ. The V and J ends lost 3 bases and 4 bases respectively, with 13 bases between them. The CDR3 length is 15 residues. The CDR3 spells CASSSTGKVTGELFF. DNA of the CDR3: TGCGCCAGCAGCTCCACAGGGAAAGTCACCGGGGAGCTGTTTTTT.

The rearrangement uses TRBV4-3 and TRBJ1-5, with a possible D match to TRBD1 (5 bases). Germline-derived CDR1 and CDR2 are LGHNA and YSLEER. Trimming cost V 1 base and J 6 bases, with 13 bases left between them. This CDR3 is built from 15 residues. The CDR3 is CASSQVQGYRQPQHF. In DNA, the CDR3 is TGCGCCAGCAGCCAAGTGCAGGGTTATCGTCAGCCCCAGCATTTT.

The V and J genes are TRBV5-1 and TRBJ1-2; D unresolved. The CDR3 extends over 12 amino acids. Germline CDR1 reads SGHRS; CDR2 reads YFSETQ. V dropped 2 bases and J dropped 7 bases, with 9 bases sitting between them. The CDR3, as DNA: TGCGCCAGCAGCTTCGACGGGGTTGGCTACACCTTC. Its translation: CASSFDGVGYTF.

This clone was seen only once. V usage is TRBV6-6 and J usage is TRBJ2-2; tentatively, D is TRBD1 (5 bases). This CDR3 region has 16 residues. V was clipped by 1 base and J by 6 bases, with 15 bases between them. Germline loops: CDR1 MNHNY, CDR2 SVGAGI (reference sequence). The CDR3: CASSYLYATGSGELFF. The CDR3 bases are TGTGCCAGCAGTTACTTATACGCCACAGGTTCCGGGGAGCTGTTTTTT.

V usage is TRBV6-1 and J usage is TRBJ1-5; possible D gene TRBD1, 6 bases. Germline V gene sequence: CDR1 MNHNS, CDR2 SASEGT. The CDR3 contains 14 residues. V was shortened by 4 bases and J by 1 base, with 8 bases between the two germline ends. The CDR3 is CASSVGQSNQPQHF. CDR3 nucleotides: TGTGCCAGCAGTGTTGGACAGAGCAATCAGCCCCAGCATTTT.